Below, one T cell receptor beta chain is given with its context. CDR3 size: 19 residues. The data were taken from a study of control samples from healthy donors and cancer patients. TCRdb's copy holds only in-frame clones and misses some; the assay was immunoSEQ multiplex PCR. The table includes around 180,000 clones, about 91% detected once. The source is a woman aged 40 to 50 in good health. The rearrangement uses TRBV21-1 and TRBJ2-5; the table's TRBD2 call for D was not verified on the DNA. TRBV21-1 is marked as a pseudogene. The sample taken for sequencing was blood. The DNA of the CDR3 is TGTGCCAGCAGCACTCTCCCCGGGGGGGGAGAAGCGGGACGAGAGACCCAGTACTTC. As protein: CASSTLPGGGEAGRETQYF.